One and the same sample provided the 24 T cell receptor beta chains below, sequenced in a study of cytomegalovirus exposure and HLA in healthy donors. The PCR made use of 60 Vbeta and 13 Jbeta primers. Repertoires were generated with immunoSEQ multiplex PCR, while TCRdb's copy carries only in-frame clones and drops some. The data contain roughly 150,000 clones, around 85% of them seen just once; the ten biggest clones take up less than 2.5%. The sequenced sample was PBMCs. All receptors derive from a male donor in good health and CMV-seronegative.

The chain links TRBV19 to TRBJ1-4; 9 bases are a match to TRBD1. J was trimmed by 3 bases and V by 4 bases; bases with no gene match: 3. CDR1 and CDR2 (germline): LNHDA, SQIVND (reference sequence). This CDR3 contains 15 residues. CDR3 nucleotide sequence: TGTGCCAGTAGTAGGGACAGGGTGGCTAATGAAAAACTGTTTTTT. It is translated as CASSRDRVANEKLFF.

This clone has a handful of counts. This chain's CDR3 is CASSSTRGVHYEQYF. As DNA, the CDR3 is TGTGCCAGCAGCTCGACGCGGGGAGTACACTACGAGCAGTACTTC. The chain is built from TRBV5-6 and TRBJ2-5; D possibly corresponds to TRBD2 (6 bases). The J call may be in error: the DNA end matches TRBJ2-7 better. The CDR3 totals 15 residues. In germline, CDR1 is SGHDT, CDR2 YYEEEE.

This chain joins TRBV5-1 and TRBJ1-4; D unresolved. V gave up 3 bases and J gave up 4 bases, with 13 bases separating them. Germline-derived CDR1 and CDR2 are SGHRS and YFSETQ. The CDR3 is 15 amino acids. CDR3 loop: CASSYLEGNNEKLFF. CDR3 DNA sequence: TGCGCCAGCAGCTACCTGGAGGGCAATAATGAAAAACTGTTTTTT.

This sequence joins TRBV14 and TRBJ2-2; 8 bases agree with TRBD2. The V and J ends lost 1 base and 5 bases, in that order; junction bases with no gene match: 6. The CDR3 has 16 residues. Per germline, CDR1 SGHDN and CDR2 FVKESK. The CDR3 reads CASSQGLGLATGELFF. In nucleotides, the CDR3 is TGTGCCAGCAGCCAAGGACTTGGACTAGCTACCGGGGAGCTGTTTTTT.

Written as DNA, the CDR3 is TGTGCCAGCAGGACAGGGGTGCGGCAGCCCCAGCATTTT. This gives the protein CASRTGVRQPQHF. This chain joins TRBV6-1 and TRBJ1-5, with 8 bases lining up with TRBD1. The ends lost 6 bases at V and 7 bases at J; junction bases unmatched: 5. Germline V gene sequence: CDR1 MNHNS, CDR2 SASEGT. The CDR3 totals 13 residues.

The chain is built from TRBV2 and TRBJ2-2; 12 bases fit TRBD2. CDR1 SNHLY and CDR2 FYNNEI come from the germline V gene. Trimming at V came to 7 bases and at J to 4 bases, leaving 10 bases not matched to a gene. There are 17 residues in the CDR3. CDR3 in amino acids: CASMRLAGGPSTGELFF. CDR3 coding DNA: TGTGCCAGCATGAGGCTAGCGGGGGGGCCGAGCACCGGGGAGCTGTTTTTT.

The V and J genes are TRBV2 and TRBJ2-7; perhaps TRBD2 as D (6 bases). Trimming removed 8 bases at V and 3 bases at J, with 14 bases between. Germline V CDR1 and CDR2: SNHLY, FYNNEI. The CDR3 is 13 amino acids. The CDR3, as DNA: TGTGCCAGCCCCCGGGACTCGGTCTACGAGCAGTACTTC. It encodes CASPRDSVYEQYF.

There are a few counts of this clone. The V gene is TRBV5-4, the J gene TRBJ1-4; TRBD1 matches 7 bases. Germline-derived CDR1 and CDR2 are SGHNT and YYREEE (reference sequence). This CDR3 has 14 amino acids. J gave up 8 bases and V 4 bases, and 8 bases lay outside the gene matches. The CDR3 protein is CASSPQGSGEKLFF. The CDR3 nucleotides are TGTGCCAGCAGCCCACAGGGGTCCGGCGAAAAACTGTTTTTT.

This clone was seen just once. A junction end diverges from the germline sequence, so it may reflect a read error. This chain's CDR3 is CSSSQSRVSETYEQYF. CDR3 bases: TGTTCCAGCAGCCAATCGCGCGTTAGCGAGACCTACGAGCAGTACTTC. V usage is TRBV7-9 and J usage is TRBJ2-7; possibly TRBD2 for D (5 bases). Germline-derived CDR1 and CDR2 are SEHNR and FQNEAQ (reference sequence). The CDR3 contains 16 residues.

The V and J genes are TRBV19 and TRBJ2-7; D is perhaps TRBD1 (5 bases). V was trimmed by 6 bases and J by 1 base, leaving 13 bases between them. Germline CDR1 is LNHDA and CDR2 is SQIVND (reference sequence). The length of the CDR3 is 14 residues. The chain's CDR3 is CASSQGWGSYEQYF. CDR3 nucleotide sequence: TGTGCCAGTAGCCAGGGTTGGGGATCCTACGAGCAGTACTTC.

J is TRBJ1-5 and V is TRBV12-5; 9 bases line up with TRBD1. Germline V gene lookup returns CDR1 LGHNT and CDR2 FRNRAP. After removal of 0 bases from V and 5 bases from J, the junction contained 5 bases not matched to a gene. This CDR3 is 16 amino acids long. CDR3 protein: CASGLVGTGRHQPQHF. CDR3 DNA: TGTGCTAGTGGTTTGGTAGGGACAGGGAGGCATCAGCCCCAGCATTTT. Full variable domain (outside the CDR3, taken from reference TRBV12-5 and TRBJ1-5): DARVTQTPRHKVTEMGQEVTMRCQPILGHNTVFWYRQTMMQGLELLAYFRNRAPLDDSGMPKDRFSAEMPDATLATLKIQPSEPRDSAVYFCASGLVGTGRHQPQHFGDGTRLSIL.

DNA of the CDR3: TGTGCCACCAGCCGAGGGAGTACCGGGAACACTGAAGCTTTCTTT. Translation: CATSRGSTGNTEAFF. The chain combines TRBV15 with TRBJ1-1, with D uncertain. Trimming took off 5 bases at V and 1 base at J, with 14 bases between the two ends. Per the germline V gene, CDR1 is LNHNV and CDR2 is YYDKDF (reference sequence). This CDR3 spans 15 amino acids.

The chain links TRBV10-3 to TRBJ1-5, with D possibly being TRBD1 (5 bases). This CDR3 region has 16 residues. CDR1 and CDR2 (germline): ENHRY, SYGVKD. Trimming removed 3 bases from V and 6 bases from J, with 18 bases in between. CDR3 sequence reads: CAISDPAGRAGQPQHF. For the CDR3, the DNA is TGTGCCATCAGTGACCCTGCTGGCAGGGCTGGTCAGCCCCAGCATTTT.

The chain couples TRBV6-6 to TRBJ1-2; 8 bases fit TRBD1. The J segment lost 8 bases and the V segment lost 6 bases, leaving 8 bases of the junction unmatched. The CDR3 has 13 amino acids. Germline values: CDR1 MNHNY, CDR2 SVGAGI (reference sequence). In DNA, the CDR3 is TGTGCCAGCAGCCAGGACAGGGTGCAAGGCTACACCTTC. It specifies CASSQDRVQGYTF.

Only one count was recorded for this clone. V gene TRBV7-9 combines with J gene TRBJ1-1; no firm D call. CDR1 is SEHNR and CDR2 is FQNEAQ in the germline V gene (reference sequence). V was shortened by 3 bases and J by 5 bases, with 10 bases between the two germline ends. There are 13 residues in the CDR3. CDR3 nucleotide sequence: TGTGCCAGCAGCTTTCCTCGTACAACTGAAGCTTTCTTT. Translation: CASSFPRTTEAFF.

This clone was seen a handful of times. Other DNA sequences within the sample encode an identical CDR3. V usage is TRBV4-3 and J usage is TRBJ1-1, with D possibly being TRBD1 (5 bases). The CDR3 spans 13 residues. Looked up from germline, CDR1 is LGHNA and CDR2 is YSLEER. V was clipped by 4 bases and J by 4 bases, with 10 bases between them. The DNA of the CDR3 is TGCGCCAGCAGCCGAGAAGGGGCCACTGAAGCTTTCTTT. Amino acid sequence: CASSREGATEAFF.

The rearrangement uses TRBV4-3 and TRBJ1-3; no clear D. This CDR3 contains 12 residues. Germline values: CDR1 LGHNA, CDR2 YSLEER. Trimming shortened V by 0 bases and J by 9 bases, and 6 bases separated the two germline ends. DNA for the CDR3: TGCGCCAGCAGCCAAGATCAGTCCACCATATATTTT. As protein: CASSQDQSTIYF.

This clone has only one observation. The rearrangement uses TRBV18 and TRBJ2-6; D gene unclear. Trimming removed 2 bases from V and 0 bases from J, with 8 bases in between. CDR1 and CDR2 (germline): KGHSH, LQKENI. The CDR3 extends over 16 amino acids. As DNA, the CDR3 is TGTGCCAGCTCACCAACCACCAGCTCTGGGGCCAACGTCCTGACTTTC. It yields the protein CASSPTTSSGANVLTF. Looking up the rest from reference TRBV18 and TRBJ2-6 gives the full variable domain: NAGVMQNPRHLVRRRGQEARLRCSPMKGHSHVYWYRQLPEEGLKFMVYLQKENIIDESGMPKERFSAEFPKEGPSILRIQQVVRGDSAAYFCASSPTTSSGANVLTFGAGSRLTVL.

V and J are TRBV7-9 and TRBJ1-6; possibly TRBD1 for D (6 bases). CDR1 is SEHNR and CDR2 is FQNEAQ in the germline V gene (reference sequence). Trimming removed 5 bases at V and 4 bases at J, with 15 bases between. CDR3 length equals 16 residues. The CDR3 DNA is TGTGCCAGCAGCCGGGACAATATTCTGTATAATTCACCCCTCCACTTT. Translating it yields CASSRDNILYNSPLHF.

V gene TRBV5-1 combines with J gene TRBJ1-2; no firm D call. This CDR3 is 14 amino acids long. From germline, CDR1 is SGHRS and CDR2 YFSETQ. V was clipped by 1 base and J by 6 bases, with 13 bases between them. The CDR3 nucleotides are TGCGCCAGCAGCTTGTTTAGTACGGTGAATGGCTACACCTTC. Encoded protein: CASSLFSTVNGYTF.

The CDR3 nucleotides read TGTGCCAGCAGCCAAGCTAGCGGGGGGGCGTCCGGGGAGCTGTTTTTT. Translated: CASSQASGGASGELFF. The V call is TRBV4-2, the J call TRBJ2-2; 12 bases fit TRBD2. The V and J ends lost 1 base and 6 bases, in that order; junction bases with no gene match: 3. The CDR3 sequence is 16 residues long. Germline-derived CDR1 and CDR2 are LGHNA and YNFKEQ.

V is TRBV19 and J is TRBJ1-5; 9 bases are shared with TRBD1. V was clipped by 8 bases and J by 4 bases; unmatched bases: 3. This CDR3 has 13 amino acids. CDR1 LNHDA and CDR2 SQIVND come from the germline V gene (reference sequence). In DNA form, the CDR3 reads TGTGCCAGTTGGGACAGGGATAATCAGCCCCAGCATTTT. Translation: CASWDRDNQPQHF. Full variable domain (rest looked up from reference TRBV19 and TRBJ1-5): DGGITQSPKYLFRKEGQNVTLSCEQNLNHDAMYWYRQDPGQGLRLIYYSQIVNDFQKGDIAEGYSVSREKKESFPLTVTSAQKNPTAFYLCASWDRDNQPQHFGDGTRLSIL.

The chain uses TRBV28 and TRBJ1-5, with 12 positions matching TRBD1. After removal of 10 bases from V and 2 bases from J, the junction contained 12 bases not matched to a gene. Germline V gene lookup returns CDR1 MDHEN and CDR2 SYDVKM. The CDR3 is 17 residues long. The CDR3 DNA is TGTGCCACCCATACCGGGACAGGGGGCTTGGGCAATCAGCCCCAGCATTTT. Protein: CATHTGTGGLGNQPQHF.

The genes are TRBV10-1 and TRBJ2-3, with unresolved D. Germline assignment: CDR1 WNHNN and CDR2 SYGVQD (reference sequence). The germline V and J ends were trimmed by 2 bases and 4 bases, with 7 bases remaining between them. The CDR3 sequence is 13 residues long. DNA for the CDR3: TGCGCCAGCAGTGAGCCGGCGGCAGATACGCAGTATTTT. Translating it yields CASSEPAADTQYF.